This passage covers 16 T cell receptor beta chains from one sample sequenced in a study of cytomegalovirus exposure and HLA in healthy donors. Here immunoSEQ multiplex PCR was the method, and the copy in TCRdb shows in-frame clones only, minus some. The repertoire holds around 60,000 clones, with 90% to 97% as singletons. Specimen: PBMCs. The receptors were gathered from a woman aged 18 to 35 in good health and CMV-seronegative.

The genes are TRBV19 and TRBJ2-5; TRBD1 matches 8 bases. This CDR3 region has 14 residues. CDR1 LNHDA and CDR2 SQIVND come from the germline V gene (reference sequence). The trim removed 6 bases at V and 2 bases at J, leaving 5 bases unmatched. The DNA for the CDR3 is TGTGCCAGTAGCCTGACAGGGGCTCAAGAGACCCAGTACTTC. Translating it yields CASSLTGAQETQYF.

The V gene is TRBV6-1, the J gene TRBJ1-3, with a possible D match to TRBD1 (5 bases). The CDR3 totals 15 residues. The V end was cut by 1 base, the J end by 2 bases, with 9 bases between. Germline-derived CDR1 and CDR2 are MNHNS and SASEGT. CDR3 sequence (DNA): TGTGCCAGCAGTGAAGGGTGGGGCGCTGGAAACACCATATATTTT. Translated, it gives CASSEGWGAGNTIYF.

CDR3 amino acids: CASSPGLREGRYEQYF. The CDR3 DNA follows: TGCGCCAGCAGCCCCGGACTGAGGGAGGGCCGTTACGAGCAGTACTTC. The genes are TRBV4-3 and TRBJ2-7, with 7 bases matching TRBD2. The CDR3 extends over 16 amino acids. V shed 4 bases, J shed 4 bases, and the junction held 13 bases outside the gene matches. Germline loops: CDR1 LGHNA, CDR2 YSLEER.

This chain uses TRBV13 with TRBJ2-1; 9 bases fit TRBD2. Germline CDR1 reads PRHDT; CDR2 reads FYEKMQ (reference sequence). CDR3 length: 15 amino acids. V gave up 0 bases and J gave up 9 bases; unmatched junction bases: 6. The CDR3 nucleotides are TGTGCCAGCAGCTTAGGCCGGACTAGCGCTGTTGAGCAGTTCTTC. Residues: CASSLGRTSAVEQFF.

In DNA form, the CDR3 reads TGCGCCAGCAGCTTAACGGACAGGGACGGGACTGAAGCTTTCTTT. It codes for CASSLTDRDGTEAFF. The chain uses TRBV4-3 and TRBJ1-1; 8 positions match TRBD1. The V gene's germline CDR1 is LGHNA and CDR2 YSLEER. J was trimmed by 5 bases and V by 5 bases; bases with no gene match: 10. The CDR3 has 15 residues.

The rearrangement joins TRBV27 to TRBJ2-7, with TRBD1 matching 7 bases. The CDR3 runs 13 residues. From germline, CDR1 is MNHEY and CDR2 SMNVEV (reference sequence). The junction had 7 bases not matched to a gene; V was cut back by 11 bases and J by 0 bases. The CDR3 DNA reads TGTGCCTCAACCGGGACAGACTCCTACGAGCAGTACTTC. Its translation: CASTGTDSYEQYF.

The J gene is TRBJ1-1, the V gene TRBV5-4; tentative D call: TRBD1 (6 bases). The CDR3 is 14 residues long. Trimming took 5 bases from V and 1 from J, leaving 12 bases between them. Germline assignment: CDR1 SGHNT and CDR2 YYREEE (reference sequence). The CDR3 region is CASRPDRSNTEAFF. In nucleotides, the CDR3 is TGTGCCAGCAGGCCAGACAGGTCGAACACTGAAGCTTTCTTT.

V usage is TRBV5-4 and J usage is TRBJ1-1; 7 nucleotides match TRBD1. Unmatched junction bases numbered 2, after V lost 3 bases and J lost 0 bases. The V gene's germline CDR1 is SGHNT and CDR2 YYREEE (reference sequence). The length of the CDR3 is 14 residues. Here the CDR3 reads CASSWGQMNTEAFF. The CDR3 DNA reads TGTGCCAGCAGCTGGGGACAGATGAACACTGAAGCTTTCTTT. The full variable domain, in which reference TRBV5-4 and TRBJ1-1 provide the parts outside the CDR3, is ETGVTQSPTHLIKTRGQQVTLRCSSQSGHNTVSWYQQALGQGPQFIFQYYREEENGRGNFPPRFSGLQFPNYSSELNVNALELDDSALYLCASSWGQMNTEAFFGQGTRLTVV.

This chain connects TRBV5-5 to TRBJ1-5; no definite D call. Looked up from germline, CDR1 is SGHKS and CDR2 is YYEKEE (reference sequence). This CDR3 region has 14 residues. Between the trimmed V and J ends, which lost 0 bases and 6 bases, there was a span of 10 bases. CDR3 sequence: CASSLAPRSQPQHF. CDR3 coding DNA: TGTGCCAGCAGCTTGGCCCCTCGGAGTCAGCCCCAGCATTTT.

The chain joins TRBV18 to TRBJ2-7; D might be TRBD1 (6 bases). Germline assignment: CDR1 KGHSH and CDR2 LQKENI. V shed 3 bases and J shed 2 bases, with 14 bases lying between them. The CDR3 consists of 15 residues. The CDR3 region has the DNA TGTGCCAGCTCACCTGGACAGCTCAGGGCCTACGAGCAGTACTTC. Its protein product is CASSPGQLRAYEQYF.

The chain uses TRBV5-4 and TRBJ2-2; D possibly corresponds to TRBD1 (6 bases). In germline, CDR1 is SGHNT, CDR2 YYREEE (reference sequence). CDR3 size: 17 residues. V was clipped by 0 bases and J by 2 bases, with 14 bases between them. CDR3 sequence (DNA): TGTGCCAGCAGCTTGGAGGGACACTCGGGTAACACCGGGGAGCTGTTTTTT. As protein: CASSLEGHSGNTGELFF. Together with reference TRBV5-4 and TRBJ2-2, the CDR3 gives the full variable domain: ETGVTQSPTHLIKTRGQQVTLRCSSQSGHNTVSWYQQALGQGPQFIFQYYREEENGRGNFPPRFSGLQFPNYSSELNVNALELDDSALYLCASSLEGHSGNTGELFFGEGSRLTVL.

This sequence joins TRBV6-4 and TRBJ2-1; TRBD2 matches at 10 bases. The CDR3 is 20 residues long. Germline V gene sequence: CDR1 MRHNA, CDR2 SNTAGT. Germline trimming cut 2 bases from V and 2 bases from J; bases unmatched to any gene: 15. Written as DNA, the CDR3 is TGTGCCAGCAGTGACCCCAGGGGACTAGCGCTCCCTGCTGCCTACAATGAGCAGTTCTTC. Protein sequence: CASSDPRGLALPAAYNEQFF.

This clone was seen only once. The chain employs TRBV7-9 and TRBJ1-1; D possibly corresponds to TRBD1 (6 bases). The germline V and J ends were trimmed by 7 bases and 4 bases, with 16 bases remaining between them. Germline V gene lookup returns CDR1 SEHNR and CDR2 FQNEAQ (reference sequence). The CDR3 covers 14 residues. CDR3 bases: TGTGCCAGCACCCCGGGGGGCCTTGTCACTGAAGCTTTCTTT. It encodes CASTPGGLVTEAFF.

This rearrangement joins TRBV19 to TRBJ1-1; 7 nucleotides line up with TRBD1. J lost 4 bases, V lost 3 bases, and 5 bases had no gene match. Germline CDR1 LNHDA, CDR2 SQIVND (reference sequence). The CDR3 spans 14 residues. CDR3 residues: CASSIQGDGTEAFF. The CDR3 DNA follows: TGTGCCAGTAGTATCCAGGGGGATGGCACTGAAGCTTTCTTT.

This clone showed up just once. DNA for the CDR3: TGTGCCAGCAGGGGGGACAGTAACAATCAGCCCCAGCATTTT. Translating gives CASRGDSNNQPQHF. The chain employs TRBV2 and TRBJ1-5, with 7 bases fitting TRBD1. Germline V CDR1 and CDR2: SNHLY, FYNNEI. The trim removed 6 bases at V and 3 bases at J, leaving 5 bases unmatched. The CDR3 length is 14 residues.

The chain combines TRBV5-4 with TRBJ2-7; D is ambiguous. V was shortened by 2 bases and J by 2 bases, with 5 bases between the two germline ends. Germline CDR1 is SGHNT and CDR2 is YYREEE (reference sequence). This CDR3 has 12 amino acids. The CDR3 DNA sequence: TGTGCCAGCAGCTTATCAACCTACGAGCAGTACTTC. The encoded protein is CASSLSTYEQYF.